The 25 T cell receptor beta chains reported below all come from one sample, sequenced in a study of monozygotic twins with inflammatory bowel disease. Following a re-call of the 5' RACE reads, TCRdb has one entry per CDR3 protein and lacks DNA. Listed are 150,000 to 200,000 distinct CDR3 sequences; around 7.2% falls within the top ten. Sequences were obtained from blood. The receptors come from a human donor with ulcerative colitis or Crohn's disease, or a healthy co-twin of an affected twin (not recorded which).

The chain uses TRBV19 and TRBJ1-3. There are 14 residues in the CDR3. The germline CDR1 and CDR2 sequences are LNHDA and SQIVND (reference sequence). CDR3 protein: CASSIERTGNTIYF. Drawing the rest from reference TRBV19 and TRBJ1-3, the complete variable domain is DGGITQSPKYLFRKEGQNVTLSCEQNLNHDAMYWYRQDPGQGLRLIYYSQIVNDFQKGDIAEGYSVSREKKESFPLTVTSAQKNPTAFYLCASSIERTGNTIYFGEGSWLTVV.

The gene calls are TRBV29-1 and TRBJ2-3. The CDR3 has 11 residues. CDR1 SQVTM and CDR2 ANQGSEA come from the germline V gene. CDR3 sequence reads: CSGSSTDTQYF.

The chain uses TRBV6-1 and TRBJ1-3; the TRBD1 assignment by TCRdb is unverifiable without DNA. The CDR3 loop spans 15 amino acids. Germline lookup yields CDR1 MNHNS and CDR2 SASEGT. The chain's CDR3 is CASSPRDSSGNTIYF.

The V call is TRBV20-1, the J call TRBJ2-3; the TCRdb D gene call, TRBD2, has no DNA to confirm it. The CDR3 has 15 residues. From germline, CDR1 is DFQATT and CDR2 SNEGSKA (reference sequence). CDR3 in amino acids: CSADPSGSSTDTQYF.

The chain uses TRBV4-3 and TRBJ2-5; TCRdb picks TRBD1, but there is no DNA to check that call. Germline V lookup: CDR1 LGHNA, CDR2 YSLEER. There are 15 residues in the CDR3. This CDR3 is CASSQGLGGQETQYF.

The chain carries TRBV7-2 and TRBJ1-2; checking the TCRdb D call of TRBD1 is not possible without DNA. The CDR3 extends over 14 amino acids. Germline loops: CDR1 SGHTA, CDR2 FQGNSA. CDR3 loop: CASSSRQGHDGYTF.

The chain has TRBV10-2 and TRBJ2-1; TCRdb's D gene call, TRBD1, goes unchecked for lack of DNA. Germline lookup yields CDR1 WSHSY and CDR2 SAAADI. The CDR3 totals 17 residues. The CDR3 here is CASSEPRGSAENNEQFF.

The CDR3 reads CASSFWETVNEQFF. The rearrangement links TRBV12-3 or TRBV12-4 to TRBJ2-1; the TRBD1 assignment by TCRdb is unverifiable without DNA. The CDR3 runs to 14 residues.

The V gene is TRBV5-1, the J gene TRBJ1-1. Germline loops: CDR1 SGHRS, CDR2 YFSETQ. This CDR3 contains 17 residues. The chain's CDR3 is CASSFRVHPNGNTEAFF.

The V and J genes are TRBV12-3 or TRBV12-4 and TRBJ1-1. CDR3 length: 14 residues. CDR3 sequence reads: CASSFGGAHTEAFF.

This chain joins TRBV5-1 and TRBJ1-2. From germline, CDR1 is SGHRS and CDR2 YFSETQ. There are 14 residues in the CDR3. CDR3 amino acids: CASSLASGIYGYTF.

The genes are TRBV10-3 and TRBJ1-2; TCRdb designates TRBD1, a call that cannot be tested without DNA. Germline V gene sequence: CDR1 ENHRY, CDR2 SYGVKD. The CDR3 totals 15 residues. The CDR3 sequence is CAISGYRGINYGYTF.

This chain connects TRBV7-2 to TRBJ2-7; absent DNA, TCRdb's TRBD1 call cannot be checked. The CDR3 length is 14 residues. CDR1 and CDR2 from the germline V gene are SGHTA and FQGNSA. The CDR3 here is CASSLDRGSYEQYF. The variable domain in full, with the rest retrieved from reference TRBV7-2 and TRBJ2-7, is GAGVSQSPSNKVTEKGKDVELRCDPISGHTALYWYRQSLGQGLEFLIYFQGNSAPDKSGLPSDRFSAERTGGSVSTLTIQRTQQEDSAVYLCASSLDRGSYEQYFGPGTRLTVT.

The V gene is TRBV19, the J gene TRBJ2-1; as DNA is missing, the TRBD2 call by TCRdb cannot be tested. The germline V gene encodes CDR1 LNHDA and CDR2 SQIVND (reference sequence). This CDR3 has 15 amino acids. The chain's CDR3 is CASSISERGYNEQFF.

The chain combines TRBV25-1 with TRBJ2-7. The CDR3 spans 11 residues. CDR1 is MGHDK, CDR2 SYGVNS, per germline. The CDR3 region is CASSELVEQYF.

The chain uses TRBV28 and TRBJ2-7; without DNA, the TCRdb call of TRBD1 cannot be checked. The CDR3 has 15 residues. Germline V gene sequence: CDR1 MDHEN, CDR2 SYDVKM. CDR3 sequence reads: CASSLFGASSYEQYF.

The genes are TRBV5-1 and TRBJ1-1; TCRdb outputs TRBD1, but without DNA this stays unchecked. Germline V CDR1 and CDR2: SGHRS, YFSETQ. The CDR3 consists of 16 residues. The CDR3 loop reads CASSMEGGWLNTEAFF.

V gene TRBV7-2 combines with J gene TRBJ2-5. The CDR3 is 15 residues long. Germline CDR1 is SGHTA and CDR2 is FQGNSA. CDR3: CASSLDGGSRETQYF.

J is TRBJ1-3 and V is TRBV4-1. This CDR3 is built from 14 residues. CDR1 is MGHRA and CDR2 is YSYEKL in the germline V gene. CDR3 in amino acids: CASSQAGYGNTIYF.

The chain combines TRBV9 with TRBJ1-2; TCRdb's D call of TRBD1 is untestable without DNA. The CDR3 has 13 residues. CDR1 is SGDLS and CDR2 is YYNGEE in the germline V gene. This CDR3 reads CASSRGEMGGYTF.

The chain recombines TRBV3-1 with TRBJ2-2. This CDR3 has 17 residues. Germline V gene lookup returns CDR1 LGHDT and CDR2 YNNKEL (reference sequence). CDR3 protein: CASSQDPRGSYTGELFF.

This chain connects TRBV7-3 to TRBJ2-7. The CDR3 spans 15 residues. CDR1 is SGHTA and CDR2 is FQGTGA in the germline V gene. CDR3 loop: CASSLTGMGSYEQYF. The complete variable domain, with remaining parts taken from reference TRBV7-3 and TRBJ2-7, reads GAGVSQTPSNKVTEKGKYVELRCDPISGHTALYWYRQSLGQGPEFLIYFQGTGAADDSGLPNDRFFAVRPEGSVSTLKIQRTERGDSAVYLCASSLTGMGSYEQYFGPGTRLTVT.

The rearrangement links TRBV7-2 to TRBJ2-7. The CDR3 is 12 residues long. The V gene's germline CDR1 is SGHTA and CDR2 FQGNSA. The CDR3 here is CASSLVTNEQYF.

CDR3 residues: CASSEWGARADTQYF. The V call is TRBV6-4, the J call TRBJ2-3; there is no DNA to check the TCRdb D call of TRBD1. CDR3 size: 15 residues. Germline lookup yields CDR1 MRHNA and CDR2 SNTAGT.

The gene calls are TRBV5-6 and TRBJ1-4; no DNA is available, so the TRBD1 call from TCRdb remains unchecked. This CDR3 is built from 15 residues. Germline-derived CDR1 and CDR2 are SGHDT and YYEEEE. The CDR3 is CASSPTGDTNEKLFF. The full variable domain, in which reference TRBV5-6 and TRBJ1-4 provide the parts outside the CDR3, is DAGVTQSPTHLIKTRGQQVTLRCSPKSGHDTVSWYQQALGQGPQFIFQYYEEEERQRGNFPDRFSGHQFPNYSSELNVNALLLGDSALYLCASSPTGDTNEKLFFGSGTQLSVL.